This is a list of T cell receptor beta chains from one sample in a study of OX40 agonist ivuxolimab in advanced cancers. Clones were sequenced by immunoSEQ multiplex PCR, and TCRdb holds only the in-frame ones, with some missing. The sample includes tens of thousands of clones, approximately 80% of them seen just once. The specimen was CD4+ or CD8+ T cells sorted from blood, collected in a trial of the OX40 agonist ivuxolimab. The receptors were sampled from an adult with an advanced solid tumor such as melanoma, head and neck, liver or kidney cancer. Both conserved end residues are part of each CDR3. Each record gives: CDR3 DNA, CDR3 protein, clone size, D gene, V gene, J gene. D genes are given only for firm matches. A clone size is listed for some rows: how often the clone was seen (once, few, many), or a class if it is expanded.

TGTGCCATCAGTGCCGGGACTAGGGTCTACGAGCAGTACTTC,CAISAGTRVYEQYF,NA,TRBD2,TRBV10-3,TRBJ2-7
TGTGCCAGCAGTTACTCGAACCGTCTTGACGGCTACACCTTC,CASSYSNRLDGYTF,few,NA,TRBV6-5,TRBJ1-2
TGCGCCAGCAGCTTAGACTTGACAGGGGGATACGAAAAACTGTTTTTT,CASSLDLTGGYEKLFF,NA,TRBD1,TRBV5-1,TRBJ1-4
TGTGCCAGCAGCTTAGATTCGGCCTACAATGAGCAGTTCTTC,CASSLDSAYNEQFF,NA,NA,TRBV7-2,TRBJ2-1
TGTGCCAGCAGCGCCGGTTATGAGACCCAGTACTTC,CASSAGYETQYF,once,NA,TRBV9,TRBJ2-5
TGTGCCAGCACTCGTCGACGGGATAGCAATCAGCCCCAGCATTTT,CASTRRRDSNQPQHF,NA,NA,TRBV2,TRBJ1-5
TGCGCCAGCAGTCCGGGGGGGTTCACAGATACGCAGTATTTT,CASSPGGFTDTQYF,NA,TRBD2,TRBV10-1,TRBJ2-3
TGTGCCAGCAGCATCACCGGGACCGACTACAATGAGCAGTTCTTC,CASSITGTDYNEQFF,NA,NA,TRBV7-2,TRBJ2-1
TGTGCCAGCAGCGTAGGACAGGGGGCGTACGAGCAGTACTTC,CASSVGQGAYEQYF,NA,TRBD1,TRBV9,TRBJ2-7
TGCGCCAGCAGCCCGTCGGAAGGGGGAGGTGGCTACACCTTC,CASSPSEGGGGYTF,NA,NA,TRBV5-1,TRBJ1-2
TGTGCCAGCAGCAAAAGGGTGGGCACCGGGGAGCTGTTTTTT,CASSKRVGTGELFF,NA,NA,TRBV5-6,TRBJ2-2
TGTGCCAGCAGCGTTTACAGGGGCAGCGGGATGAACACTGAAGCTTTCTTT,CASSVYRGSGMNTEAFF,NA,TRBD1,TRBV9,TRBJ1-1
TGCGCCAGCAGCTTATCCGGGGGGGCCGGAGAGACCCAGTACTTC,CASSLSGGAGETQYF,NA,TRBD2,TRBV5-1,TRBJ2-5
TGTGCCTGGAGTTGGGACAGGACTGAAGCTTTCTTT,CAWSWDRTEAFF,NA,TRBD1,TRBV30,TRBJ1-1
TGTGCCAGCAGCTTAGGGTTACTAGCGGGGGAGACCCAGTACTTC,CASSLGLLAGETQYF,NA,TRBD2,TRBV7-2,TRBJ2-5
TGCGCCAGCAGAGACTTTTACGAGCAGTACTTC,CASRDFYEQYF,NA,NA,TRBV5-1,TRBJ2-7
TGCGCCAGCAGCCAAGAATGGTTTAGCTCCTACGAGCAGTACTTC,CASSQEWFSSYEQYF,NA,NA,TRBV4-3,TRBJ2-7
TGTGCCAGCAGTCCACAGGGCTCCTATGGCTACACCTTC,CASSPQGSYGYTF,NA,NA,TRBV25-1,TRBJ1-2
TGCGCCAGCAGCCAAGGCTCCTATTCGCGGGGACCCCACCCTAGCACAGATACGCAGTATTTT,CASSQGSYSRGPHPSTDTQYF,NA,NA,TRBV4-3,TRBJ2-3
TGTGCCAGCTCACTCTCCGGCGTTCAGATAGCCAAAAACATTCAGTACTTC,CASSLSGVQIAKNIQYF,NA,NA,TRBV18,TRBJ2-4
TGTGCCAGCACCGCTCTAGCGGGAAGGTCCACCGGGGAGCTGTTTTTT,CASTALAGRSTGELFF,few,TRBD2,TRBV9,TRBJ2-2
TGTGCCACCAGCAGAGTTTTCACGGGTACGCGCTACGAGCAGTACTTC,CATSRVFTGTRYEQYF,NA,NA,TRBV15,TRBJ2-7
TGTGCCAGCAGGCCACGTCCCCGGGGCACTGAAGCTTTCTTT,CASRPRPRGTEAFF,NA,NA,TRBV6-6,TRBJ1-1
TGTGCCAGCGCGACTAATCTCAGGGACGGCTACACCTTC,CASATNLRDGYTF,NA,NA,TRBV28,TRBJ1-2
TGTGCCAGCAGCCCCAGCAGGAGACAGCAAGAGACCCAGTACTTC,CASSPSRRQQETQYF,NA,NA,TRBV7-3,TRBJ2-5
TGTGCCAGCAGGGGACAGGTTAGCTCCTACGAGCAGTACTTC,CASRGQVSSYEQYF,NA,TRBD1,TRBV6-5,TRBJ2-7
TGTGCCAGCTCACCACGAGAAGGGGCCGGGGAGACCCAGTACTTC,CASSPREGAGETQYF,NA,NA,TRBV18,TRBJ2-5